One sample yielded the 11 T cell receptor beta chains listed below, sequenced in a study of brain T cells in children with intractable seizures. The sequenced cases were selected for having the highest brain T cell transcript signatures. The repertoire was sequenced with immunoSEQ multiplex PCR; TCRdb's copy has only in-frame clones and lacks some. The data show some 2,000 clones, around 80% seen once. The sample here was resected brain tissue, taken at surgery. The receptor source for this set is a girl under 10 years old with tuberous sclerosis and intractable seizures.

This chain uses TRBV6-6 with TRBJ2-2; no clear D gene. This CDR3 has 13 amino acids. The V gene lost 8 bases and the J gene lost 0 bases, with 7 bases spanning the gap. Germline V gives CDR1 MNHNY, CDR2 SVGAGI (reference sequence). This CDR3 reads CASDKANTGELFF. DNA of the CDR3: TGTGCCAGCGATAAAGCGAACACCGGGGAGCTGTTTTTT.

This chain uses TRBV6-4 with TRBJ2-1, with 9 positions matching TRBD2. With 2 bases clipped from V and 6 bases from J, the junction kept 5 bases outside the gene matches. Germline V CDR1 and CDR2: MRHNA, SNTAGT. This CDR3 region has 15 residues. The CDR3 sequence: CASSDSSGGGNEQFF. The DNA for the CDR3 is TGTGCCAGCAGTGACAGTAGCGGGGGTGGCAATGAGCAGTTCTTC.

The chain employs TRBV6-6 and TRBJ1-5; D unresolved. V gave up 5 bases and J gave up 7 bases, with 18 bases separating them. Germline CDR1 is MNHNY and CDR2 is SVGAGI (reference sequence). CDR3 length: 15 amino acids. The CDR3 region has the DNA TGTGCCAGCAGTACCAACAGAGGGAGCGGACAGCCCCAGCATTTT. Translated, it gives CASSTNRGSGQPQHF.

The chain joins TRBV24-1 to TRBJ1-1, with a possible D match to TRBD1 (5 bases). Germline V gives CDR1 KGHDR, CDR2 SFDVKD. Trimming cost V 5 bases and J 5 bases, with 11 bases left between them. The CDR3 contains 13 residues. The CDR3 is CATSVGARTEAFF. CDR3 nucleotides: TGTGCCACCAGTGTCGGGGCTCGGACTGAAGCTTTCTTT.

This chain joins TRBV6-4 and TRBJ2-3; 11 bases map to TRBD1. This CDR3 comprises 15 residues. Per germline, CDR1 MRHNA and CDR2 SNTAGT. V was clipped by 0 bases and J by 4 bases; unmatched bases: 0. The CDR3 DNA sequence: TGTGCCAGCAGTGACTCGGGACAGGGGGCAGATACGCAGTATTTT. This encodes CASSDSGQGADTQYF.

The chain is built from TRBV15 and TRBJ2-7, with D perhaps matching TRBD1 (5 bases). The CDR3 totals 16 residues. Between the trimmed V and J ends, which lost 2 bases and 1 base, there was a span of 15 bases. Germline CDR1 and CDR2: LNHNV and YYDKDF (reference sequence). The CDR3 is CATSRPTSDTSYEQYF. In DNA, the CDR3 is TGTGCCACCAGCAGACCTACGTCGGACACGTCCTACGAGCAGTACTTC.

The V gene is TRBV9, the J gene TRBJ2-1, with 13 bases that match TRBD2. Germline CDR1 and CDR2: SGDLS and YYNGEE. The CDR3 totals 16 residues. Trimming cost V 4 bases and J 4 bases; bases outside gene matches: 5. DNA for the CDR3: TGTGCCAGCAGCCCTCGACTAGCGGGGGGATACAATGAGCAGTTCTTC. Its translation is CASSPRLAGGYNEQFF.

V and J are TRBV11-3 and TRBJ2-3; 13 bases are a match to TRBD2. V shed 5 bases and J 3 bases; nucleotides not matched to a gene: 11. The CDR3 is made up of 18 amino acids. The germline V gene encodes CDR1 SGHNT and CDR2 YENEEA. The CDR3 loop is CASSPGLAGAPRTDTQYF. The CDR3 coding sequence is TGTGCCAGCAGCCCCGGACTAGCGGGGGCCCCTAGAACAGATACGCAGTATTTT. The variable domain in full, completed from reference TRBV11-3 and TRBJ2-3, reads EAGVVQSPRYKIIEKKQPVAFWCNPISGHNTLYWYLQNLGQGPELLIRYENEEAVDDSQLPKDRFSAERLKGVDSTLKIQPAELGDSAVYLCASSPGLAGAPRTDTQYFGPGTRLTVL.

J is TRBJ2-1 and V is TRBV4-2; TRBD2 matches 10 bases. V was pared by 1 base and J by 6 bases, with 6 bases of the junction left unmatched. The CDR3 totals 16 residues. Germline CDR1 reads LGHNA; CDR2 reads YNFKEQ. Here the CDR3 DNA reads TGTGCCAGCAGCCAAGGGGAACTAGCGGGATTCAATGAGCAGTTCTTC. Protein product: CASSQGELAGFNEQFF.

The chain has TRBV10-3 and TRBJ1-2; possibly TRBD1 for D (5 bases). The germline CDR1 and CDR2 sequences are ENHRY and SYGVKD. The CDR3 has 16 residues. Trimming left V 6 bases short and J 2 bases short, with 19 bases between. The CDR3 region has the DNA TGTGCCATCAGCCAATTAGCCGGGGGGAGGAACTATGGCTACACCTTC. Its protein product is CAISQLAGGRNYGYTF.

CDR3 sequence reads: CASGWRVTEAFF. In nucleotides, the CDR3 is TGTGCCAGCGGGTGGAGGGTAACTGAAGCTTTCTTT. The chain recombines TRBV2 with TRBJ1-1; D is ambiguous. The CDR3 length is 12 residues. Germline V gene sequence: CDR1 SNHLY, CDR2 FYNNEI. V lost 8 bases and J lost 5, with 12 bases in between.